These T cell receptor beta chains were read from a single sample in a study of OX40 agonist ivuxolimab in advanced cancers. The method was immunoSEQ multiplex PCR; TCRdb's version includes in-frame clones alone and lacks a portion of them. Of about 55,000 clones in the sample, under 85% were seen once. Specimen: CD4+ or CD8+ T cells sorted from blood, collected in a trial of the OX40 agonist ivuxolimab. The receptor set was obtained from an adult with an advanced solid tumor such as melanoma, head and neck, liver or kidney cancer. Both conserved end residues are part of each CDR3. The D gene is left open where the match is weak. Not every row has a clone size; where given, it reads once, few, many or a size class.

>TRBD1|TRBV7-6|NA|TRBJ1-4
TGTGCCAGCAGCGCGACAGGGACTTTTGGTGAAAAACTGTTTTTT
CASSATGTFGEKLFF
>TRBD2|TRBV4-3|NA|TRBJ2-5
TGCGCCAGCAGCCAAGCCCCCCCAACTAGCGGGGGGCCGAGAAGGGGGGGAGAGACCCAGTACTTC
CASSQAPPTSGGPRRGGETQYF
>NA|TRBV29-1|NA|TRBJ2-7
TGCAGCGTTGAAGGGTCGGCGTACGAGCAGTACTTC
CSVEGSAYEQYF
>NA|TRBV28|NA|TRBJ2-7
TGTGCCAGCAGTTTGCGGGACAGAGTCTCCTACGAGCAGTACTTC
CASSLRDRVSYEQYF
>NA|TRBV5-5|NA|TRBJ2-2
TGTGCCAGCAGCTGGGACGCCGACAGCGGGGAGCTGTTTTTT
CASSWDADSGELFF
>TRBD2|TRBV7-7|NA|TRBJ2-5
TGTGCCAGCAGCTTAGCAGTGGGGGGGGAGACCCAGTACTTC
CASSLAVGGETQYF
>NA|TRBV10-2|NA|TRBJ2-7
TGCGCCAGTATGACGCGGTCCTACGAGCAGTACTTC
CASMTRSYEQYF
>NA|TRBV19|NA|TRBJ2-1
TGTGCCAGTAGTATGAGGGCCGGGGGCGCGTGGTCCTACAATGAGCAGTTCTTC
CASSMRAGGAWSYNEQFF
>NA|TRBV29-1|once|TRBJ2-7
TGCAGCGTTGACAGCAGTTCCTACGAGCAGTACTTC
CSVDSSSYEQYF
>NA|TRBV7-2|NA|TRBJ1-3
TGTGCCAGCAGCTACCTAACAGGTTCCTCTGGAAACACCATATATTTT
CASSYLTGSSGNTIYF
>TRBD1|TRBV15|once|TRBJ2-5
TGTGCCACCAGCAGAGATACAGGGGCGATCGAGACCCAGTACTTC
CATSRDTGAIETQYF
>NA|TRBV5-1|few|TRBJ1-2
TGCGCCAGCAGCCCGGACACGGAGGGATATGGCTACACCTTC
CASSPDTEGYGYTF
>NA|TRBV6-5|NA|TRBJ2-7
TGTGCCAGCAGCATGGGGAGGTCCGAGCAGTACTTC
CASSMGRSEQYF
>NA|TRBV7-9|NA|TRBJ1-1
TGTGCCAGCAGCCAAAGGGACCGCCTCACTGAAGCTTTCTTT
CASSQRDRLTEAFF
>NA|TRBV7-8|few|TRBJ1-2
TGTGCCAGCAGCCCCTCCCTCGGGGGGAACTATGGCTACACCTTC
CASSPSLGGNYGYTF
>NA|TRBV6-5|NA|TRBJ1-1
TGTGCCAGCAGCCGCCCCAGGACGGAGAACACTGAAGCTTTCTTT
CASSRPRTENTEAFF
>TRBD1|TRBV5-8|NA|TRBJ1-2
TGTGCCAGCAGCTCCTGGACAGGGCACTATGGCTACACCTTC
CASSSWTGHYGYTF
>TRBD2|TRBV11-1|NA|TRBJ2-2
TGTGCCAGCAGCCCACTAGCGGCCGGGGAGCTGTTTTTT
CASSPLAAGELFF
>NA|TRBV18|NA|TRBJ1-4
TGTGCCAGCTCACTGGGAATCCAGGGTAGCGGTGCAGCTAATGAAAAACTGTTTTTT
CASSLGIQGSGAANEKLFF
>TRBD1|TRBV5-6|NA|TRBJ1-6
TGTGCCAGCAGCTTGCTCGGGACAGGGGATTCACCCCTCCACTTT
CASSLLGTGDSPLHF
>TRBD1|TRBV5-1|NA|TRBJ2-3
TGCGCCAGCAGCCAGGGAGACAGGGCAATCCCTAGCACAGATACGCAGTATTTT
CASSQGDRAIPSTDTQYF
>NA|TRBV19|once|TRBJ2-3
TGTGCCAGTAGTCCCCGAGGGGGGCCAGATACGCAGTATTTT
CASSPRGGPDTQYF
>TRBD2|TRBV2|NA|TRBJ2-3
TGTGCCAGCAGGGAAAACACCGGACTAGCGGGAGACTCAGATACGCAGTATTTT
CASRENTGLAGDSDTQYF
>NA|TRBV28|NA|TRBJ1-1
TGTGCCAGCAGTTTACAGCGCCCGAACACTGAAGCTTTCTTT
CASSLQRPNTEAFF
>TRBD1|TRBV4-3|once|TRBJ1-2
TGCGCCAGCAGCCAAACGACAGGGGGTGGCTACACCTTC
CASSQTTGGGYTF
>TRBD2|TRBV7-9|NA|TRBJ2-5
TGTGCCAGCAGCCCCAACCGCGGGAGTGGAGAGACCCAGTACTTC
CASSPNRGSGETQYF
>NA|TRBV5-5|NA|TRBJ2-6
TGTGCCAGCAGCTTGGTGCCAGGGAGCTCTGGGGCCAACGTCCTGACTTTC
CASSLVPGSSGANVLTF
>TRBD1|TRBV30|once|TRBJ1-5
TGTGCCTGGAGTGGTCGGGGGACAGGTAATCAGCCCCAGCATTTT
CAWSGRGTGNQPQHF
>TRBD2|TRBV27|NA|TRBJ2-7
TGTGCCAGCAGTTTTTCGACTAGCGGGACCCAAGTCCAGCAGTACTTC
CASSFSTSGTQVQQYF
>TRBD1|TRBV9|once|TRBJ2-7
TGTGCCAGCAGCGTAGAGGGACAGCCCTTCTACGAGCAGTACTTC
CASSVEGQPFYEQYF
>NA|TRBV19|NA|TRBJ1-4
TGTGCCAGTAGTATAATGGGGCGCGAAGGAAAACTGTTTTTT
CASSIMGREGKLFF
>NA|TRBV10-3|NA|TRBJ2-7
TGTGCCATCAGGGCCCTCGACAGCTCCTCCTACGAGCAGTACTTC
CAIRALDSSSYEQYF
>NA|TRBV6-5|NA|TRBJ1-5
TGTGCCAGCAGTTACTCGGGGGTTGAGCCCCAGCATTTT
CASSYSGVEPQHF
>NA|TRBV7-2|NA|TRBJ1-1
TGTGCCAGCAGCTTGGGCAGGGGAGCCTCTGAAGCTTTCTTT
CASSLGRGASEAFF
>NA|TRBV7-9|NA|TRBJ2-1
TGTGCCAGCAGCGTGGGGACGGTCCCCTACAATGAGCAGTTCTTC
CASSVGTVPYNEQFF
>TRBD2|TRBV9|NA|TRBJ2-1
TGTGCCAGCAGCGTAGCAGGAGGGGAGGGTTTCTACAATGAGCAGTTCTTC
CASSVAGGEGFYNEQFF
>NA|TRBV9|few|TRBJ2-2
TGTGCCAGCAGCGTAGATGTTCGAGGGTTGGACACCGGGGAGCTGTTTTTT
CASSVDVRGLDTGELFF
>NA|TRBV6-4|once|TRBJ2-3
TGTGCCAGCAGTGACAAACCGGGCACAGATACGCAGTATTTT
CASSDKPGTDTQYF
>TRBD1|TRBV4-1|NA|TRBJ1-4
TGCGCCAGCAGCCCAGGACAGGGTTTACGGGTTGAAAAACTGTTTTTT
CASSPGQGLRVEKLFF
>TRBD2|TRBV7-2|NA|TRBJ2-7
TGTGCCAGCAGCTGGCTAGCGGGGGTCTACGAGCAGTACTTC
CASSWLAGVYEQYF
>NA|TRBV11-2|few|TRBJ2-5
TGTGCCAGCAGCCCCAGACTTAGCGTGGGCCAAGAGACCCAGTACTTC
CASSPRLSVGQETQYF
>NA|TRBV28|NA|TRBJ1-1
TGTGCCAGCAGCTCCGATGGATATAAGCGAGGGGATGAAGCTTTCTTT
CASSSDGYKRGDEAFF
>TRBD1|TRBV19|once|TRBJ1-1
TGTGCCAGTAGTTTGATGGGACAGGGAACTGAAGCTTTCTTT
CASSLMGQGTEAFF
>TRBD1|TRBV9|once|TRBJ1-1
TGTGCCAGCAGCAAGCGGGACAGGGGGCTGGATGAAGCTTTCTTT
CASSKRDRGLDEAFF
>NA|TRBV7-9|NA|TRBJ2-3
TGTGCCAGCAGCTTAGCCCCGGCTGCGTATTTT
CASSLAPAAYF
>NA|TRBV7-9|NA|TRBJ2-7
TGTGCCAGCAGCTCATTCCTAGGGTTACCCGAGCAGTACTTC
CASSSFLGLPEQYF
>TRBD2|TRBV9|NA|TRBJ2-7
TGTGCCAGCAGCCGTGGTGCGGGGGGGTCCCCCTACGAGCAGTACTTC
CASSRGAGGSPYEQYF
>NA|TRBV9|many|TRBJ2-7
TGTGCCAGCAGCGTAGGGATGGACCCTAGGCTGAACGAGCAGTACTTC
CASSVGMDPRLNEQYF
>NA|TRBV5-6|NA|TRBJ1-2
TGTGCCAGCAGTCGTGACAGGTCCACCTATGGCTACACCTTC
CASSRDRSTYGYTF
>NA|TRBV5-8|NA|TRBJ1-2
TGTGCCAGCAGCCTTACCGCGAAATATGGCTACACCTTC
CASSLTAKYGYTF
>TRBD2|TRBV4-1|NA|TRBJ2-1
TGCGCCAGCAGCCAAGGACTAGCGATGTTAGGTGAGCAGTTCTTC
CASSQGLAMLGEQFF
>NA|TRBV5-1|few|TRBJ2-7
TGCGCCAGCAGCTTGGTCTCCCGAGCGTACGAGCAGTACTTC
CASSLVSRAYEQYF
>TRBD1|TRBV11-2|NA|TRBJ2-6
TGTGCCAGCCAGACGGACAGGGTCTCCAACGTCCTGACTTTC
CASQTDRVSNVLTF
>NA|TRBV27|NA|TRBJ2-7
TGTGCCAGCAGTATGGACACCTACTCCTACGAGCAGTACTTC
CASSMDTYSYEQYF
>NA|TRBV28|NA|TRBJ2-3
TGTGCCAGCAGTCCTAAACAGCGGAGTACAGATACGCAGTATTTT
CASSPKQRSTDTQYF
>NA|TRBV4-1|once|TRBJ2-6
TGCGCCAGCAGCCAAGCTACAGGCAGCTCTGGGGCCAACGTCCTGACTTTC
CASSQATGSSGANVLTF
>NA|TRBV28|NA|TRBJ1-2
TGTGCCAGCAGTTTAGATGGTCAGTACTATGGCTACACCTTC
CASSLDGQYYGYTF
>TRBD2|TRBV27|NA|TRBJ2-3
TGTGCCAGCAGAACCCTAATCGGGACTAGCCGGCGCACAGATACGCAGTATTTT
CASRTLIGTSRRTDTQYF
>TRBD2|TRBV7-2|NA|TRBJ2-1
TGTGCCAGCAGCTTAGGCGGGGGGGCGAATGAGCAGTTCTTC
CASSLGGGANEQFF
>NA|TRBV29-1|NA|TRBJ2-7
TGCAGCGTTGTTGGGGGAGAGGAGCAGTACTTC
CSVVGGEEQYF